One and the same sample provided the 4 T cell receptor beta chains below, sequenced in a study of STAT3 mutations in large granular lymphocyte leukemia. General study points: Every T-LGLL patient had at least one immunodominant TCRbeta clonotype.

No antigen has been identified for these receptors. TCRdb keeps only in-frame clones here, not all; method: immunoSEQ multiplex PCR. The repertoire holds under 5,500 clones, with less than 70% as singletons. The specimen sequenced was peripheral blood mononuclear cells. All receptors derive from a man in his 60s with T-cell large granular lymphocyte leukemia. Some clones in this sample may be carry-over from other donors' samples.

This clone was seen only a few times. The V gene is TRBV5-4, the J gene TRBJ2-4, with a weak D call TRBD1 (6 bases). V was cut by 0 bases and J by 7 bases, with 8 bases left in between. There are 13 residues in the CDR3. Per germline, CDR1 SGHNT and CDR2 YYREEE (reference sequence). CDR3 sequence reads: CASSLATGNIQYF. Written as DNA, the CDR3 is TGTGCCAGCAGCTTGGCTACAGGGAACATTCAGTACTTC.

The rearrangement links TRBV6-6 to TRBJ2-5; D ambiguous. The CDR3 is 12 residues long. V shed 5 bases and J shed 7 bases, with 11 bases lying between them. Per the germline V gene, CDR1 is MNHNY and CDR2 is SVGAGI (reference sequence). The CDR3 nucleotides read TGTGCCAGCAGTGCGGATTACGGGACCCAGTACTTC. The encoded protein is CASSADYGTQYF.

This chain connects TRBV6-5 to TRBJ1-6; 9 nucleotides match TRBD1. Trimming cost V 7 bases and J 6 bases; bases outside gene matches: 7. The CDR3 spans 15 residues. CDR1 is MNHEY and CDR2 is SVGAGI in the germline V gene. CDR3 coding DNA: TGTGCCAGCAAAATCGACAGGGGGACTAATTCACCCCTCCACTTT. It codes for CASKIDRGTNSPLHF.

Only a few counts were recorded for this clone. The chain has TRBV19 and TRBJ1-2; D unresolved. V lost 8 bases, J lost 1 base, and 17 bases lay in between. Germline V gene data show CDR1 as LNHDA and CDR2 as SQIVND (reference sequence). The CDR3 totals 15 residues. For the CDR3, the DNA is TGTGCCAGTGGCAAAAAGACGGGGTATAACTATGGCTACACCTTC. It yields the protein CASGKKTGYNYGYTF.